What follows are 30 T cell receptor beta chains derived from one specimen sequenced in a study of T cells after yellow fever vaccination. One entry per CDR3 protein, called by TCRdb with MiXCR from the 5' RACE reads. The table includes about 58,000 distinct CDR3 sequences, about 5% detected once. The input for sequencing was PBMCs, either bulk or a sorted T-cell subset (CD4+, CD8+, memory, or dextramer-sorted; not recorded which), taken on the day of the yellow fever booster vaccination. Receptor source: a man in his late teens or twenties who received the YFV17D yellow fever vaccine.

The chain is built from TRBV10-3 and TRBJ1-6, with 10 bases that match TRBD1. The CDR3 has 19 residues. J lost 9 bases, V lost 0 bases, and 14 bases had no gene match. The germline CDR1 and CDR2 sequences are ENHRY and SYGVKD. Written as DNA, the CDR3 is TGTGCCATCAGTGAGTCGAATAAGGGACAGGGGTATAGGAGTTCACCCCTCCACTTT. It codes for CAISESNKGQGYRSSPLHF.

The chain is built from TRBV4-3 and TRBJ2-3; 7 nucleotides agree with TRBD1. Germline trimming cut 4 bases from V and 6 bases from J; bases unmatched to any gene: 7. Per the germline V gene, CDR1 is LGHNA and CDR2 is YSLEER. CDR3 length: 14 residues. This CDR3 reads CASSLIQGRDTQYF. The CDR3 coding sequence is TGCGCCAGCAGCCTGATACAGGGGCGGGATACGCAGTATTTT.

The chain is built from TRBV12-3 or TRBV12-4 and TRBJ2-3; D gene ambiguous. The CDR3 length is 12 residues. The V end was cut by 6 bases, the J end by 5 bases, with 9 bases between. The CDR3 DNA reads TGTGCCAGCAGCCAAACCCTAGATACGCAGTATTTT. Translating gives CASSQTLDTQYF.

This clonotype came up many times. The V gene is TRBV4-2, the J gene TRBJ2-7; 8 positions agree with TRBD1. CDR3 length equals 16 residues. CDR1 is LGHNA and CDR2 is YNFKEQ in the germline V gene. With 1 base clipped from V and 3 bases from J, the junction kept 8 bases outside the gene matches. The CDR3 here is CASSQGLGQGVYEQYF. The CDR3 DNA sequence: TGTGCCAGCAGCCAAGGCCTAGGACAGGGTGTCTACGAGCAGTACTTC.

This clonotype was observed at least ten times. The CDR3 nucleotides are TGTGCCAGCGCCCGGGGACAGGCGACCGAGCAGTACGTC. The encoded protein is CASARGQATEQYV. The V and J genes are TRBV6-2 or TRBV6-3 and TRBJ2-7, with 8 bases that match TRBD1. CDR1 is MNHEY and CDR2 is SVGEGT in the germline V gene. The ends lost 8 bases at V and 6 bases at J; junction bases unmatched: 9. This CDR3 has 13 residues.

This clonotype has at least ten counts. This chain connects TRBV6-2 or TRBV6-3 to TRBJ2-1, with 8 positions matching TRBD2. The CDR3 is 14 residues long. Germline CDR1 MNHEY, CDR2 SVGEGT. V lost 0 bases to trimming and J lost 9 bases; unmatched junction nucleotides: 4. The CDR3 reads CASSYSGLGFEQFF. CDR3 nucleotides: TGTGCCAGCAGTTACTCGGGACTAGGGTTTGAGCAGTTCTTC.

This clonotype was detected ten times or more. This chain links TRBV7-8 with TRBJ2-6, with a weak D call TRBD1 (6 bases). Trimming removed 5 bases at V and 0 bases at J, with 20 bases between. CDR1 and CDR2 from the germline V gene are SGHVS and FQNEAQ. The CDR3 length is 19 residues. Here the CDR3 DNA reads TGTGCCAGCAGCGAAACCCGGACAGTAACAAGCTCTGGGGCCAACGTCCTGACTTTC. The encoded protein is CASSETRTVTSSGANVLTF.

The J gene is TRBJ1-2, the V gene TRBV9; 7 positions agree with TRBD1. The CDR3 length is 15 residues. Germline values: CDR1 SGDLS, CDR2 YYNGEE. The V and J ends lost 0 bases and 4 bases, in that order; junction bases with no gene match: 6. The CDR3, as DNA: TGTGCCAGCAGCGTAGAGCCGGGGACAGTCTATGGCTACACCTTC. As protein: CASSVEPGTVYGYTF.

This clonotype was counted at least ten times. In DNA, the CDR3 is TGCAGTGCTTTTCGACGAGTCAGCACCGGGGAGCTGTTTTTT. Translating it yields CSAFRRVSTGELFF. This chain connects TRBV20-1 to TRBJ2-2; unclear D gene. CDR1 is DFQATT and CDR2 is SNEGSKA in the germline V gene (reference sequence). Trimming cost V 5 bases and J 4 bases, with 14 bases left between them. CDR3 size: 14 residues.

This clonotype showed up many times. The rearrangement uses TRBV7-9 and TRBJ2-3, with D unclear. V gave up 2 bases and J gave up 15 bases, with 18 bases separating them. The germline V gene encodes CDR1 SEHNR and CDR2 FQNEAQ (reference sequence). The CDR3 length is 13 residues. This CDR3 reads CASSLRIAGPEYF. The CDR3 coding sequence is TGTGCCAGCAGCTTAAGAATCGCAGGCCCGGAATATTTT.

The table lists this clonotype with many counts. V usage is TRBV12-3 or TRBV12-4 and J usage is TRBJ2-7; 8 bases match TRBD1. The CDR3 spans 12 residues. The ends lost 6 bases at V and 9 bases at J; junction bases unmatched: 7. DNA for the CDR3: TGTGCCAGCAGGGGGACAGGACGTGGGCAGTACTTC. Amino acid sequence: CASRGTGRGQYF.

This clonotype was picked up many times. The CDR3 DNA is TGCGCCAGCAGCTCCCGCGGCACCTACGAGCAGTACTTC. Residues: CASSSRGTYEQYF. V usage is TRBV5-1 and J usage is TRBJ2-7, with D unresolved. Trimming pared 3 bases from V and 2 bases from J, leaving 9 bases between. This CDR3 has 13 amino acids. From germline, CDR1 is SGHRS and CDR2 YFSETQ.

This clonotype was recorded at least ten times. The chain employs TRBV4-1 and TRBJ2-5; 7 nucleotides align to TRBD1. In germline, CDR1 is MGHRA, CDR2 YSYEKL. This CDR3 has 14 amino acids. The J segment lost 10 bases and the V segment lost 0 bases, leaving 8 bases of the junction unmatched. CDR3 loop: CASSQEGQVVGQYF. Written as DNA, the CDR3 is TGCGCCAGCAGCCAAGAAGGACAGGTGGTCGGCCAGTACTTC.

This clonotype was picked up many times. V gene TRBV27 combines with J gene TRBJ2-5; D remains unclear. The CDR3 consists of 14 residues. Germline-derived CDR1 and CDR2 are MNHEY and SMNVEV (reference sequence). V was cut by 5 bases and J by 1 base, with 11 bases left in between. The CDR3 is CASSPLSFQETQYF. In DNA, the CDR3 is TGTGCCAGCAGTCCCCTTTCGTTCCAAGAGACCCAGTACTTC.

At least ten counts were recorded for this clonotype. V is TRBV7-9 and J is TRBJ1-1, with D tentatively TRBD1 (6 bases). V gave up 5 bases and J gave up 3 bases, with 13 bases separating them. Per germline, CDR1 SEHNR and CDR2 FQNEAQ (reference sequence). The CDR3 is 14 residues long. DNA of the CDR3: TGTGCCAGCAGCCCAGGGGTTGGGGACACTGAAGCTTTCTTT. Its protein is CASSPGVGDTEAFF.

This clonotype has a count of ten or more. V and J are TRBV12-3 or TRBV12-4 and TRBJ2-7; D assignment may be TRBD1 or TRBD2 (5 bases each). The CDR3 has 11 amino acids. V was pared by 3 bases and J by 9 bases, with 9 bases between. CDR3 nucleotide sequence: TGTGCCAGCAGTTTGCAGGGACCGCAGTACTTC. Amino acid sequence: CASSLQGPQYF.

V usage is TRBV4-1 and J usage is TRBJ2-1, with D perhaps TRBD1 (6 bases). The CDR3 runs 20 residues. Germline CDR1 MGHRA, CDR2 YSYEKL. V was pared by 0 bases and J by 3 bases, with 24 bases between. CDR3 bases: TGCGCCAGCAGCCAAGATCTGTTAGGGGGTTACAAGTCGGGCTACAATGAGCAGTTCTTC. Protein: CASSQDLLGGYKSGYNEQFF.

The DNA of the CDR3 is TGCGCCAGCAGCCAAGAGTGGTCCGGGGGAAGCACAGATACGCAGTATTTT. Its translation is CASSQEWSGGSTDTQYF. This sequence joins TRBV4-3 and TRBJ2-3; possibly TRBD2 for D (6 bases). The CDR3 length is 17 residues. The V gene's germline CDR1 is LGHNA and CDR2 YSLEER. Trimming shortened V by 0 bases and J by 0 bases, and 13 bases separated the two germline ends.

This clonotype was picked up many times. This rearrangement joins TRBV7-6 to TRBJ1-1; no definite D call. Germline values: CDR1 SGHVS, CDR2 FNYEAQ. CDR3 length equals 13 residues. Trimming removed 5 bases at V and 6 bases at J, with 13 bases between. CDR3 residues: CASSTLKSPEAFF. The CDR3 coding sequence is TGTGCCAGCAGCACCCTTAAAAGCCCTGAAGCTTTCTTT.

This clonotype has at least ten counts. V gene TRBV20-1 combines with J gene TRBJ2-3, with D hard to call. Germline V gene sequence: CDR1 DFQATT, CDR2 SNEGSKA (reference sequence). V gave up 4 bases and J gave up 6 bases, with 8 bases separating them. The CDR3 covers 11 residues. DNA of the CDR3: TGCAGTGCTATGAACATCGATACGCAGTATTTT. Amino acids: CSAMNIDTQYF.

There are many counts of this clonotype. The rearrangement joins TRBV20-1 to TRBJ1-1; no clear D gene. Per the germline V gene, CDR1 is DFQATT and CDR2 is SNEGSKA (reference sequence). The CDR3 is made up of 13 amino acids. The V and J ends lost 3 bases and 0 bases respectively, with 8 bases between them. The CDR3 protein is CSARRHMNTEAFF. In DNA form, the CDR3 reads TGCAGTGCTAGGCGGCACATGAACACTGAAGCTTTCTTT.

This clonotype was seen a few times. This may stem from a read error, because a much larger clone lies one nucleotide away. The gene calls are TRBV6-2 or TRBV6-3 and TRBJ2-1; no firm D call. This CDR3 contains 11 residues. From germline, CDR1 is MNHEY and CDR2 SVGEGT. The CDR3 protein is CASSYYDEQFF. The CDR3 region has the DNA TGTGCCAGCAGTTACTACGATGAGCAGTTCTTC.

The CDR3 here is CASSWTDNEQFF. The CDR3 region has the DNA TGTGCCAGCAGCTGGACAGACAATGAGCAGTTCTTC. This chain connects TRBV11-2 to TRBJ2-1; D is possibly TRBD1 (6 bases). Germline values: CDR1 SGHAT, CDR2 FQNNGV. This CDR3 has 12 amino acids. V lost 4 bases, J lost 5 bases, and 6 bases lay in between.

This clonotype was seen more than once but under ten times. This chain connects TRBV9 to TRBJ2-3, with TRBD1 matching over 7 bases. CDR3 length equals 16 residues. Germline V lookup: CDR1 SGDLS, CDR2 YYNGEE. The junction had 9 bases not matched to a gene; V was cut back by 3 bases and J by 2 bases. CDR3 nucleotides: TGTGCCAGCAGCGAGCTTGTAGGGGGCCTCACAGATACGCAGTATTTT. It specifies CASSELVGGLTDTQYF. The whole variable domain, remainder taken from reference TRBV9 and TRBJ2-3, is DSGVTQTPKHLITATGQRVTLRCSPRSGDLSVYWYQQSLDQGLQFLIQYYNGEERAKGNILERFSAQQFPDLHSELNLSSLELGDSALYFCASSELVGGLTDTQYFGPGTRLTVL.

A few counts support this clonotype. DNA for the CDR3: TGTGCCACCAGTGATGCGCAATTTAATCAGCCCCAGCATTTT. The encoded protein is CATSDAQFNQPQHF. The genes are TRBV24-1 and TRBJ1-5; D gene uncertain. This CDR3 comprises 14 residues. CDR1 and CDR2 from the germline V gene are KGHDR and SFDVKD. Between the trimmed V and J ends, which lost 3 bases and 4 bases, there was a span of 9 bases.

This clonotype was recorded at least ten times. This chain connects TRBV5-1 to TRBJ2-5; TRBD1 matches at 9 bases. This CDR3 comprises 14 residues. From germline, CDR1 is SGHRS and CDR2 YFSETQ. V was pared by 4 bases and J by 3 bases, with 4 bases of the junction left unmatched. Here the CDR3 reads CASSGDRAEETQYF. CDR3 DNA: TGCGCCAGCAGCGGGGACAGGGCGGAAGAGACCCAGTACTTC.

This chain uses TRBV5-1 with TRBJ1-2; D possibly corresponds to TRBD1 (5 bases). V shed 4 bases and J shed 4 bases, with 17 bases lying between them. The germline gives CDR1 SGHRS, CDR2 YFSETQ. This CDR3 is built from 15 residues. As DNA, the CDR3 is TGCGCCAGCAGCCCAAGGACAATTGGGACCTATGGCTACACCTTC. Its protein product is CASSPRTIGTYGYTF.

This clonotype has only a few counts. The chain uses TRBV5-4 and TRBJ2-7; no reliable D call. V was shortened by 0 bases and J by 0 bases, with 10 bases between the two germline ends. Germline CDR1 and CDR2: SGHNT and YYREEE (reference sequence). The length of the CDR3 is 15 residues. CDR3 nucleotide sequence: TGTGCCAGCAGCTTGGACTCGGCGAGCTCCTACGAGCAGTACTTC. It translates to CASSLDSASSYEQYF.

This clonotype was seen many times. V gene TRBV24-1 combines with J gene TRBJ2-3, with D perhaps TRBD2 (5 bases). The ends were cut back, 4 bases at V and 5 bases at J, with 15 bases in the middle. The germline CDR1 and CDR2 sequences are KGHDR and SFDVKD. The CDR3 covers 15 residues. The CDR3 region has the DNA TGTGCCACCAGTGACCCCGGGCGGGCGGGAGATACGCAGTATTTT. It encodes CATSDPGRAGDTQYF.

The chain employs TRBV5-4 and TRBJ2-5; 11 nucleotides agree with TRBD2. This CDR3 contains 16 residues. Germline V gene sequence: CDR1 SGHNT, CDR2 YYREEE (reference sequence). J lost 4 bases, V lost 5 bases, and 10 bases had no gene match. This CDR3 is CASSSIAGGPGETQYF. The DNA of the CDR3 is TGTGCCAGCAGTTCTATAGCGGGGGGGCCAGGAGAGACCCAGTACTTC.